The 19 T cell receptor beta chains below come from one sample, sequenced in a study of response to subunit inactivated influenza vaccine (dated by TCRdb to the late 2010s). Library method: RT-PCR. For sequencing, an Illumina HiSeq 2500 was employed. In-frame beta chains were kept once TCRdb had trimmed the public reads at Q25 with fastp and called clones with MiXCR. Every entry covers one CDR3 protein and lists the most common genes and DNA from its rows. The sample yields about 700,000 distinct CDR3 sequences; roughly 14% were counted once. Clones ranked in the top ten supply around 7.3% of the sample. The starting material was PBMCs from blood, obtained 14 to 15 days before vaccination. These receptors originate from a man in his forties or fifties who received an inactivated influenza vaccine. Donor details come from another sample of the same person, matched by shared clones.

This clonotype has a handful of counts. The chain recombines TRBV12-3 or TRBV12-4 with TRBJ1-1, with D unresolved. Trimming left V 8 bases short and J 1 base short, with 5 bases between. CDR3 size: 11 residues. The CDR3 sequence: CASHKNTEAFF. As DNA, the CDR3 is TGTGCCAGCCACAAGAACACTGAAGCTTTCTTT.

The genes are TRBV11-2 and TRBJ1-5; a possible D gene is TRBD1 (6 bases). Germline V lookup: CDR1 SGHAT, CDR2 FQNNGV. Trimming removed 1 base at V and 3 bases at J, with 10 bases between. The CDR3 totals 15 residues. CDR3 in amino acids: CASSLGGGNNQPQHF. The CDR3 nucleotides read TGTGCCAGCAGCTTAGGGGGGGGCAACAATCAGCCCCAGCATTTT.

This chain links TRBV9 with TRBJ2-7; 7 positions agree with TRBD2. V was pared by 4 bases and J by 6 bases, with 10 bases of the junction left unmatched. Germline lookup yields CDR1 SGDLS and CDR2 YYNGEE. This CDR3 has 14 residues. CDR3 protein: CASSPSSGPIEQYF. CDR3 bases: TGTGCCAGCAGCCCTTCTAGCGGCCCCATCGAGCAGTACTTC.

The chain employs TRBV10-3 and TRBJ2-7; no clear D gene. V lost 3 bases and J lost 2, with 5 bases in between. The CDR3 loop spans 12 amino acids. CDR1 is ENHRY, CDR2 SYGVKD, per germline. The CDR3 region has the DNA TGTGCCATCAGTGACACCCCCTACGAGCAGTACTTC. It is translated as CAISDTPYEQYF.

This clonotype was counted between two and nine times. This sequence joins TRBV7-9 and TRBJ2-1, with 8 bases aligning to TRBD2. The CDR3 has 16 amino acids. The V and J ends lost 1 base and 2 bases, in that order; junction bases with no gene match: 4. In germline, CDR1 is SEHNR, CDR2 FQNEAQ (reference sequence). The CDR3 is CASSLEVLAAYNEQFF. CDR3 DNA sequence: TGTGCCAGCAGCTTAGAGGTACTAGCGGCCTACAATGAGCAGTTCTTC.

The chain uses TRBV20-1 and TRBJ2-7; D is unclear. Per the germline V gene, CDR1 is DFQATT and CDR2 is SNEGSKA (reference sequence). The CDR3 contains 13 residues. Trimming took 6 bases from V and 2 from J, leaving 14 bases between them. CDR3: CSATGRAAYEQYF. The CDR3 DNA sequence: TGCAGTGCAACTGGTCGGGCAGCCTACGAGCAGTACTTC.

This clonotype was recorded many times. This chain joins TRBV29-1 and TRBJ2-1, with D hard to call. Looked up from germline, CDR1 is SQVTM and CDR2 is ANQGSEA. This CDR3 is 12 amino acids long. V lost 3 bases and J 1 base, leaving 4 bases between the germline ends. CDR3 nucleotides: TGCAGCGTTGACCTATCCTACAATGAGCAGTTCTTC. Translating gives CSVDLSYNEQFF.

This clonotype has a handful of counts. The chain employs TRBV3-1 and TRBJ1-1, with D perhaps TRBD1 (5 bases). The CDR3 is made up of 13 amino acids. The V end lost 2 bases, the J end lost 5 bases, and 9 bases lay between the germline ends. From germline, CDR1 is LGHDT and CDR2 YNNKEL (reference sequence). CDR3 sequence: CASSQMGQTEAFF. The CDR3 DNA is TGTGCCAGCAGCCAAATGGGGCAGACTGAAGCTTTCTTT.

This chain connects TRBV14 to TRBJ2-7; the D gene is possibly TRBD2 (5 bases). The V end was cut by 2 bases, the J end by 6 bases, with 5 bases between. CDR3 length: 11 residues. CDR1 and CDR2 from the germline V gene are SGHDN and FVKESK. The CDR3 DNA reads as TGTGCCAGCAGCCAAAGCGGCGAGCAGTACTTC. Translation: CASSQSGEQYF.

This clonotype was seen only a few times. CDR3 sequence: CASSVTFLDSYGYTF. The CDR3 nucleotides read TGTGCCAGCAGCGTTACCTTCCTGGACAGCTATGGCTACACCTTC. This chain connects TRBV6-1 to TRBJ1-2, with a weak D call TRBD1 (6 bases). Deletions cut 6 bases from V and 4 bases from J, with 18 bases between. There are 15 residues in the CDR3. Germline CDR1 and CDR2: MNHNS and SASEGT.

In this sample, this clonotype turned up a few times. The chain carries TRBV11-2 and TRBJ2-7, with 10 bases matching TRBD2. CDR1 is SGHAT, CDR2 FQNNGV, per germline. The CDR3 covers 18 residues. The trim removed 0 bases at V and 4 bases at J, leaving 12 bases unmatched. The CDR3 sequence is CASSLDDVASGGRYEQYF. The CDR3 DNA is TGTGCCAGCAGCTTAGACGATGTTGCTAGCGGGGGAAGGTACGAGCAGTACTTC.

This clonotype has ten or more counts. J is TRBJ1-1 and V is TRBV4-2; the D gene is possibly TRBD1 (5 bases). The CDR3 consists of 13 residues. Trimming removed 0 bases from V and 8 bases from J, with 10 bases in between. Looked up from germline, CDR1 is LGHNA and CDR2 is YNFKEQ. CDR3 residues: CASSQDWRGEAFF. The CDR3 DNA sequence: TGTGCCAGCAGCCAAGATTGGAGGGGAGAAGCTTTCTTT.

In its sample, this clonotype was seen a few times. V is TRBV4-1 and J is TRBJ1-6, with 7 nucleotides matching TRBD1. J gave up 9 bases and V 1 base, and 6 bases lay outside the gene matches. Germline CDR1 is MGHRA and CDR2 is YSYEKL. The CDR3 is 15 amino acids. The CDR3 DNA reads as TGCGCCAGCAGCCAAGGGCAACGGACAGGTTCACCCCTCCACTTT. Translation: CASSQGQRTGSPLHF.

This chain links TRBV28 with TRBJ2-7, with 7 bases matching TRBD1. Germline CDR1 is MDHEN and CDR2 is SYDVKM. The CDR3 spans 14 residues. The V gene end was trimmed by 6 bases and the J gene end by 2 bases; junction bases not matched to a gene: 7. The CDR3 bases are TGTGCCAGCAGAACTACTAGGGGGCCCTACGAGCAGTACTTC. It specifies CASRTTRGPYEQYF.

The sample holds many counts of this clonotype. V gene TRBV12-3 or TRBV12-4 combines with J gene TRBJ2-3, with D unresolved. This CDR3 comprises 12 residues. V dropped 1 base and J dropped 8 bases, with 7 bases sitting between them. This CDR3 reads CASSLGSTTQYF. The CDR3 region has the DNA TGTGCCAGCAGTTTAGGAAGTACTACGCAGTATTTT.

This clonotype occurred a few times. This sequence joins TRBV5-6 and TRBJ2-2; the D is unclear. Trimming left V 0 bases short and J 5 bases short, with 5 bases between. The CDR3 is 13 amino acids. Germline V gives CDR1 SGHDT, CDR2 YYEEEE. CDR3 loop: CASSLVKTGELFF. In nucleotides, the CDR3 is TGTGCCAGCAGCTTGGTCAAAACCGGGGAGCTGTTTTTT.

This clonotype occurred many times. CDR3 residues: CSARDPDGTSGIHEQYF. The CDR3 bases are TGCAGTGCTAGAGATCCCGATGGGACTAGCGGGATCCACGAGCAGTACTTC. V gene TRBV20-1 combines with J gene TRBJ2-7, with 13 nucleotides matching TRBD2. This CDR3 is built from 17 residues. Trimming took 0 bases from V and 5 from J; bases not matched to a gene: 10. Germline assignment: CDR1 DFQATT and CDR2 SNEGSKA (reference sequence).

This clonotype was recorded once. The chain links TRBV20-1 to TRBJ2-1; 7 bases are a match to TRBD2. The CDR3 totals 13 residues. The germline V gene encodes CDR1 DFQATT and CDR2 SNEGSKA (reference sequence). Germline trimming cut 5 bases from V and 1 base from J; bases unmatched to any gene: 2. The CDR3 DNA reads TGCAGTGCTCCCGGGGGGTCCTACAATGAGCAGTTCTTC. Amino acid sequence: CSAPGGSYNEQFF.

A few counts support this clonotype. The CDR3 bases are TGTGCCAGCAGCAAGGGACAGGGGGCGGACGAGCAGTACTTC. Protein: CASSKGQGADEQYF. The chain employs TRBV7-9 and TRBJ2-7, with 12 bases matching TRBD1. Germline CDR1 and CDR2: SEHNR and FQNEAQ (reference sequence). The CDR3 contains 14 residues. The J segment lost 5 bases and the V segment lost 5 bases, leaving 4 bases of the junction unmatched. Filled out from reference TRBV7-9 and TRBJ2-7, the complete variable domain reads DTGVSQNPRHKITKRGQNVTFRCDPISEHNRLYWYRQTLGQGPEFLTYFQNEAQLEKSRLLSDRFSAERPKGSFSTLEIQRTEQGDSAMYLCASSKGQGADEQYFGPGTRLTVT.